This T cell receptor beta chain was sequenced for a study of cytomegalovirus exposure and HLA in healthy donors (dated by TCRdb to 2016 to 2017). Study-wide context: An earlier analysis of some 500 of the donors reported 250 to 300 Gb of sequence data and approximately 110 million unique TCR beta sequences from about 180 million T cells. HLA typing included class I and class II loci at four-digit resolution. A separate validation cohort of more than 100 different subjects was used in addition to the roughly 670-subject first cohort. A later analysis re-analyzed previously published TCR beta repertoires from 500 to 700 donors and added high-resolution HLA genotyping to study TCR occurrence patterns. Alongside the repertoire data, information on donor age, sex, ethnicity and CMV serostatus was compiled. The study was designed to test whether signatures of past pathogen exposure could be identified by cataloging public T cell receptors. A later genetic analysis used genome-wide SNP genotypes for about 65% of the 666 donors, treating that subset as a discovery cohort. Every repertoire in the discovery cohort had been generated on one and the same sequencing platform. High-throughput TCR immunosequencing, statistical association of individual TCRs with disease status, and machine learning were combined to predict cytomegalovirus infection status. An early release covering roughly 600 HLA-typed donors comprised roughly 300 gigabases of sequencing data and some 79 million unique TCR sequences. Across some 400 genotyped donors of the cohort, an average of approximately 240,000 unique TCR beta nucleotide sequences per donor were sequenced, and about a sixth of those sequences were non-productive. An earlier analysis of about 600 of the donors used high-throughput TCR beta sequencing to judge whether each TCR beta V gene segment behaved as functional or pseudogenic. Typing coverage differed by locus: A, B, C, DRB1 and DQB1 were typed in about 620-640 donors, DQA1 in approximately 520, DPA1 in around 610, and DPB1 in just under 490. Five DR-DQ haplotypes were handled as single units for association and clustering because linkage in the cohort was strong. The later analysis used no new phenotypic data to find candidate immune exposures, relying instead on TCR beta sequences and their occurrence across donors. Among the roughly 390 genotyped donors, around 81% belonged to the genetic ancestry cluster associated with self-reported Caucasian donors. Using immunosequencing, the study profiled T cell repertoires from about 620 subjects and related those repertoires to cytomegalovirus serostatus.

The cohort consisted of more than 650 healthy bone marrow donors. At the time of sampling, every cohort member was nominally healthy, though immune exposures that went unrecorded were likely present. The donor was CMV seronegative and was included in the group of around 320 seronegative cohort members. Every donor gave a peripheral blood sample, and the peripheral blood mononuclear cells from that sample were used for TCR beta sequencing. The Qiagen DNeasy Blood Extraction Kit was used to extract genomic DNA from the blood cell samples. Via the germline V gene (reference sequence), CDR1 is LNHNV and CDR2 YYDKDF. Including cysteine and phenylalanine, the CDR3 has 14 amino acids. Left in the record is the CDR3 DNA by itself, 42 bases read in frame from the first base. Here V drops 3 bases and J drops 8 bases, and the junction holds 5 bases not matched to any gene. The protocol used for the library was the immunoSEQ multiplex PCR assay. A mixture of 60 forward primers for TCR Vbeta segments and 13 reverse primers for TCR Jbeta segments was used in the multiplex PCR. A multiplex PCR assay on genomic DNA amplified the CDR3 region of rearranged TCR beta genes. On the Illumina HiSeq System, the amplified TCR beta libraries were sequenced as 87-base-pair reads. Per the original workflow: Across the 640 or so repertoires, a later analysis counted some 80 million unique TCR beta chains, 9.5 million to 13 million of which were shared by at least two donors. A nearest-neighbor algorithm error-corrected the raw reads and collapsed the reads into unique sequences, merging closely related sequences to remove PCR and sequencing errors. CDR3 sequences were aligned to IMGT reference sequences to assign V, D and J gene segments. For a sequence to be retained, a match of at least six nucleotides was required to both a V gene segment and a J gene segment. A rearrangement was called productive if the CDR3 had no stop codons and remained in frame with V and J, and every other rearrangement was called non-productive. CDR3 was defined according to IMGT convention as the region running from the second conserved V-encoded cysteine to the conserved J-encoded phenylalanine. In an earlier analysis of around 540 of the donors, sequences lacking an unambiguous match to a single V gene segment were excluded. In an earlier analysis of approximately 590 of the donors, a V segment was called functional when productive rearrangements were above 56.7%, and segregating when the standard deviation between donors exceeded 5%. A statistical classification framework was built to diagnose cytomegalovirus status from the catalog of TCR beta chain sequences. In a later analysis, V and J genes were assigned by comparing TCR nucleotide sequences against IMGT/GENE-DB human TR gene sequences. In a later analysis, CDR3 sequences and most-parsimonious VDJ recombination scenarios were assigned using the TCRdist pipeline. In a later analysis, each TCR beta chain was defined by its CDR3 amino acid sequence together with its V-gene family, and reads lacking a unique V-gene family were excluded. To address suspected cross-contamination and a sequencing artifact, a later analysis removed 450 to 700 highly shared, low-generation-probability nucleotide sequences. For each public chain, a later analysis derived a clonal expansion index from normalized ranks of inferred template counts within each repertoire. A later analysis computed generation probabilities with a VDJ recombination model fitted to out-of-frame rearrangements, and checked the results against IGoR. In a later analysis, TCR-TCR, TCR-HLA and TCR-CMV co-occurrence was scored with hypergeometric tests, and a repertoire-size bias correction was applied to TCR pairs. False discovery rates were estimated in a later analysis by permuting HLA or CMV assignments 20 times. A later analysis grouped co-occurring TCRs with DBSCAN, adding TCRdist sequence similarity when clustering within HLA-allele-positive subsets. Repertoires with fewer than 30,000 or more than 120,000 public chains were left out of co-occurrence clustering, as were five repertoires with anomalous nucleotide sharing. This is the immuneACCESS table as TCRdb keeps it, with only in-frame sequences that have V and J called. A part of the clones is gone; compared with another copy, unresolved V genes explain less than half, and the rest is unexplained. Clone size and the V and J calls come from that table; the DNA yielded D and trimming. In this sample's table one finds around 100,000 clones. In total, the top ten clones hold approximately 3.7% of the sample.

For this clone: The antigen it recognizes is unknown.

Summary of the overall study and its limitations: Because HLA typing was missing for some donors at each locus, association tests included only the typed subset. The only immune exposure information available for the cohort was CMV serostatus. When HLA alleles, especially DR and DQ, strongly co-occurred, attributing TCR associations to individual alleles was difficult. Correlated functional status among segregating V segments might reflect linkage disequilibrium, but an unknown experimental factor could not be ruled out. A further reported finding was that TCR beta sequences accurately predicted the HLA-A and HLA-B alleles for most subjects in the first cohort. In a later analysis, TCR association rates were found to vary across HLA loci, with the most associated TCRs seen for DRB1 alleles and the fewest for HLA-C alleles. Broadly in line with IMGT annotations, most TCR beta V segments showed up in productive rearrangements about 87% or about 30% of the time in an earlier analysis of 587 of the donors. A later genetic analysis associated a missense DCLRE1C variant with V-gene and J-gene trimming of TCR beta chains, and an independent cohort replicated the association. The study listed 164 TCR beta chains as associated with cytomegalovirus. A later analysis associated 15,000 to 20,000 TCR beta sequences with specific HLA alleles at a false discovery rate of 0.05. The presence/absence analyses assumed that sequencing depth was roughly uniform across donors, and that assumption may not be true. This cohort had only TCR beta chains sequenced, and the lack of alpha or paired-chain data limited which features could be detected. The classifier was reported to diagnose cytomegalovirus status with high specificity and sensitivity in both the original cohort and the validation cohort. A later genetic analysis reported fewer N-insertions in productive TCRs among donors in an Asian-associated ancestry cluster than the roughly 620-donor mean. A later analysis found that HLA-associated TCR beta chains were more clonally expanded and had lower generation probabilities than equally common non-associated chains. Some IMGT-functional V segments, including TRBV6-2 and TRBV6-3, could not be distinguished by the 87-base-pair reads and were therefore excluded. According to a later analysis, parvovirus B19, influenza, CMV and Epstein-Barr virus appeared linked to several top co-occurrence clusters. According to the authors, the approach could potentially be generalized to other disease states and immunological phenotypes. A few of the identified cytomegalovirus-associated TCR beta chains were confirmed in vitro to be specific for cytomegalovirus antigens. Approximately 18 rarely observed V segments, including chromosome 9 orphons, were excluded from the earlier analysis of approximately 500 of the donors because counts were too low. The sequencing pipeline was judged likely to have produced a cluster of highly shared sequence variants as a technical artifact. While some public TCRs were present in many individuals, most TCR sequences turned up only very rarely across donors. In a later analysis, most CMV-associated TCR beta chains were found to appear HLA-restricted, with HLA associations seemingly driven largely by CMV exposure.

The TCR was taken from a man aged 25 to 45 in good health and CMV-seronegative. The sample taken for sequencing was PBMCs. The V and J genes are TRBV15 and TRBJ1-4, and TRBD1 aligns with 8 junction nucleotides. The CDR3 protein: CATSRATGGEKLFF. The DNA is as follows: TGTGCCACCAGCAGGGCTACAGGGGGGGAAAAACTGTTTTTT.